Listed below are T cell receptor beta chains from one sample, sequenced in a study of T-cell reconstitution after alpha-beta-depleted transplantation in children. From the PCR reads, TCRdb called clonotypes with MiXCR, one entry per CDR3 protein. The sample lists about 200,000 distinct CDR3 sequences, approximately 7% occurring once. This sample comprised PBMCs, obtained before TCRalphabeta/CD19-depleted stem cell transplant. The origin of the receptors is a boy aged 2-15 years with acute lymphoblastic leukemia, due to receive a stem cell transplant. Both conserved end residues are part of each CDR3. Fields, in order: clone size, V gene, J gene, D gene, CDR3 protein, CDR3 DNA. The D gene is left open where the match is weak. Clone size is not always given. Where it is, it says once, few, many or a class for expanded clones.

many	TRBV27	TRBJ2-1	-	CASSFLDYNEQFF	TGTGCCAGCAGTTTTCTTGACTACAATGAGCAGTTCTTC
many	TRBV7-2	TRBJ2-5	-	CASSPSRETQYF	TGTGCCAGCAGCCCTAGCCGGGAGACCCAGTACTTC
-	TRBV28	TRBJ2-6	-	CASSRRGGANVLTF	TGTGCCAGCAGCCGCAGGGGTGGGGCCAACGTCCTGACTTTC
many	TRBV12-3/TRBV12-4	TRBJ2-7	-	CASSPSSMYEQYF	TGTGCCAGCAGTCCTAGCAGCATGTACGAGCAGTACTTC
few	TRBV5-6	TRBJ1-4	-	CASSSRAGKLFF	TGTGCCAGCAGCTCACGGGCGGGGAAACTGTTTTTT
many	TRBV29-1	TRBJ2-7	TRBD2	CSVVETSGSSLAIYEQYF	TGCAGCGTCGTCGAGACTAGCGGGAGCTCCCTGGCAATATACGAGCAGTACTTC
-	TRBV20-1	TRBJ1-5	-	CSAKTATQHF	TGCAGTGCAAAGACGGCGACCCAGCATTTT
many	TRBV20-1	TRBJ1-4	-	CSASDPNGGEKLFF	TGCAGTGCTTCAGACCCTAATGGCGGTGAAAAACTGTTTTTT
few	TRBV29-1	TRBJ1-1	-	CSHSRRQNTEAFF	TGCAGCCACTCGAGGCGTCAGAACACTGAAGCTTTCTTT
-	TRBV6-2/TRBV6-3	TRBJ2-3	-	CATSYPMGPGQVTQYF	TGTGCCACCAGTTACCCAATGGGACCGGGTCAGGTTACGCAGTATTTT
many	TRBV10-3	TRBJ2-7	-	CAISESGTTYEQYF	TGTGCCATCAGTGAGTCAGGGACAACCTACGAGCAGTACTTC
many	TRBV10-3	TRBJ2-7	-	CATKTEAYEQYF	TGTGCCACCAAGACGGAGGCCTACGAGCAGTACTTC
few	TRBV28	TRBJ1-3	-	CASSLGPGGSGNTIYF	TGTGCCAGCAGTTTGGGCCCGGGGGGCTCTGGAAACACCATATATTTT
many	TRBV5-1	TRBJ2-3	TRBD2	CASSLGLAGGPTDTQYF	TGCGCCAGCAGCTTGGGGCTAGCGGGGGGGCCTACAGATACGCAGTATTTT
many	TRBV28	TRBJ2-7	-	CASSFHRLEQYF	TGTGCCAGCAGTTTTCACCGACTCGAGCAGTACTTC
many	TRBV20-1	TRBJ1-4	TRBD1	CSASTGVTNEKLFF	TGCAGTGCTAGCACAGGGGTAACTAATGAAAAACTGTTTTTT
many	TRBV29-1	TRBJ1-3	-	CSVLDGELGNTIYF	TGCAGCGTTTTGGACGGGGAGCTTGGAAACACCATATATTTT
many	TRBV6-1	TRBJ2-7	-	CASSGGGATYEQYF	TGTGCCAGCAGTGGGGGCGGGGCAACCTACGAGCAGTACTTC
many	TRBV6-5	TRBJ2-7	-	CASSYPDDAYEQYF	TGTGCCAGCAGTTACCCGGACGATGCCTACGAGCAGTACTTC
-	TRBV12-3/TRBV12-4	TRBJ2-1	TRBD1	CASSPDRGAEYNEQFF	TGTGCCAGCAGTCCGGACAGGGGGGCGGAGTACAATGAGCAGTTCTTC
many	TRBV7-8	TRBJ1-1	TRBD1	CASSLGQGGATEAFF	TGTGCCAGCAGCTTAGGGCAGGGGGGGGCGACTGAAGCTTTCTTT
-	TRBV7-2	TRBJ2-3	TRBD2	CASSSTSGGLDTQYF	TGTGCCAGCAGCTCGACTAGCGGGGGGTTAGATACGCAGTATTTT
few	TRBV7-2	TRBJ2-6	TRBD1	CASTPTGGAGANVLTF	TGTGCCAGCACCCCAACAGGGGGCGCTGGGGCCAACGTCCTGACTTTC
-	TRBV9	TRBJ2-2	-	CASSVDFGGGELFF	TGTGCCAGCAGCGTAGACTTCGGAGGCGGGGAGCTGTTTTTT
-	TRBV5-1	TRBJ1-2	-	CASSLNRCYGYTF	TGCGCCAGCAGCTTAAACAGATGCTATGGCTACACCTTC
many	TRBV5-1	TRBJ1-1	-	CASGGGGITEAFF	TGCGCCAGCGGCGGGGGGGGAATCACTGAAGCTTTCTTT
-	TRBV10-3	TRBJ2-7	-	CAISESTAASHNF	TGTGCCATCAGTGAGTCGACAGCGGCTTCTCATAACTTC
-	TRBV20-1	TRBJ2-5	-	CSTSRLVPIQETQYF	TGCAGTACCTCTCGGCTTGTACCTATCCAAGAGACCCAGTACTTC
many	TRBV28	TRBJ2-1	TRBD2	CASRGTSGGSYNEQFF	TGTGCCAGCCGCGGGACTAGCGGGGGGTCCTACAATGAGCAGTTCTTC
-	TRBV20-1	TRBJ2-5	TRBD1	CSANYPGQGSETQYF	TGCAGTGCTAACTATCCGGGACAGGGGAGCGAGACCCAGTACTTC
many	TRBV4-2	TRBJ2-3	-	CASSQGTREGTDTQYF	TGTGCCAGCAGCCAAGGTACCAGGGAGGGCACAGATACGCAGTATTTT
many	TRBV7-2	TRBJ2-7	-	CASSSGVLYSYEQYF	TGTGCCAGCAGCTCAGGGGTCCTTTACTCCTACGAGCAGTACTTC
many	TRBV19	TRBJ1-5	-	CASSIGRGSFQPQHF	TGTGCCAGTAGTATTGGCAGGGGATCATTCCAGCCCCAGCATTTT
-	TRBV9	TRBJ1-1	-	CASSVGPTTEAFF	TGTGCCAGCAGCGTAGGCCCGACCACTGAAGCTTTCTTT
few	TRBV20-1	TRBJ1-2	-	CSAWETAYGYTF	TGCAGTGCCTGGGAGACCGCCTATGGCTACACCTTC
many	TRBV29-1	TRBJ1-2	-	CSVILRQGANYGYTF	TGCAGCGTTATCCTTCGGCAGGGAGCTAACTATGGCTACACCTTC
many	TRBV12-3/TRBV12-4	TRBJ1-1	TRBD1	CASSGTVGTEAFF	TGTGCCAGCAGCGGGACAGTGGGAACTGAAGCTTTCTTT
-	TRBV30	TRBJ2-1	TRBD1	CAWRPRQGASSYNEQFF	TGTGCCTGGAGACCCAGACAGGGGGCGAGCTCCTACAATGAGCAGTTCTTC
many	TRBV5-1	TRBJ1-1	-	CASSLGPTQMNTEAFF	TGCGCCAGCAGCTTGGGCCCGACACAGATGAACACTGAAGCTTTCTTT
many	TRBV12-3/TRBV12-4	TRBJ2-6	-	CASSHDSSGANVLTF	TGTGCCAGCAGTCACGACAGCTCTGGGGCCAACGTCCTGACTTTC
many	TRBV2	TRBJ2-3	-	CASSTMDVMHF	TGTGCCAGCAGTACTATGGACGTTATGCATTTT
many	TRBV20-1	TRBJ1-1	TRBD1	CSARDGQGWNTEAFF	TGCAGTGCTAGAGACGGACAGGGCTGGAACACTGAAGCTTTCTTT